This T cell receptor (beta chain) emerged from a study of naive and memory T cell subsets (dated by TCRdb to about 2017). For context, the study as a whole: The study applied an open-source, UMI-based TCR alpha and beta sequencing pipeline to sorted naive and memory peripheral blood T cell subsets. Complete agreement was observed between the functional CMV T cell responses and the IgG serology results. RNA was DNase-treated and reverse transcribed with TCR constant-region primers, mostly using SuperScript III. What the work shows at the level of the full study, not this receptor alone: After error correction, over 90% of naive TCR sequences appeared only once, giving much steeper abundance distributions than memory subsets. The repertoire findings for the naive and memory subsets could not be validated against a ground truth, as none was available. TCR abundance followed a power law whose exponent differed between naive and memory subsets but was consistent across the three individuals. A clonotype was defined as a single alpha or beta chain sequence rather than as a paired alpha/beta receptor. RNA-based TCR counts may be influenced by expression changes linked to T cell activation and differentiation. In both CD4 and CD8 cells, going from naive through CM, EM and EMRA, the Gini index went up while Shannon and inverse Simpson diversity went down.

Separate amplification of TCR alpha and beta chain libraries was performed from the second PCR step onward. To determine each donor's CMV status, fresh PBMCs were stimulated overnight with CMV viral lysate, and IFNgamma production from CD4+ T cells was then assessed. CD4 T cells were positively selected using Miltenyi beads, after which CD8 T cells were positively selected from the CD4-negative fraction. After staining for CD3, CD4, CD8, CD45RA, CD27 and a live/dead dye, cells were sorted on a BD Aria II into four subsets based on CD45RA and CD27. Three healthy volunteers provided blood, and each donor's sample was split into CD4 and CD8 T cells and then further divided into four differentiation subsets. Roughly 130 ml of peripheral blood was collected from each donor, and PBMC were isolated by Ficoll-Paque PLUS density-gradient centrifugation. The sorted cells were lysed in RLT buffer, after which RNA was extracted using a Qiagen RNeasy kit and kept at -80 degrees C.

Reading the germline V gene (reference sequence) gives CDR1 SEHNR and CDR2 FQNEAQ. V lost 4 bases and J lost 3 bases; the stretch between them is 15 bases long. The CDR3 spans 15 residues, from the cysteine through the phenylalanine. Only the CDR3 DNA is retained, 45 bases long and in frame from the first base. Turning to this clonotype: The antigen it binds to is not known. No quality values exist for individual bases; no much larger clone is one base distant.

Libraries were prepared through UMI-ligation and nested PCR. The beta constant-region primer was an equimolar mix of two oligonucleotides covering both TRBC1 and TRBC2. The ligated cDNA went through four rounds of PCR with nested alpha and beta constant-region primers together with the SP2 primer. T4 RNA ligase 1 ligated a single-stranded oligonucleotide carrying the SP2 primer and a 12-nucleotide UMI to the cDNA 3' end. The ligation reaction was kept at 16 degrees C for 20-24 hours. To avoid over-amplification, PCR2 was usually performed as a SYBR Green qPCR and halted once a predetermined threshold was reached. Every purification after the first one was done using Agencourt AMPure XP magnetic beads. Libraries were quantified by Qubit and checked on a TapeStation, with a main peak expected near 650 bp. The pooled libraries were sequenced on an Illumina MiSeq using v2 2x251 paired-end kits, which usually yielded 1-2 million reads per sample. Libraries were pooled at around 4 nM per sample, and roughly 4.5-7.5% PhiX was added to improve cluster recognition. As for how the authors treated the data: Decombinator assigned V and J genes to Demultiplexor-processed FASTQ reads by tag matching, allowing a single base-pair mismatch. UMIs were used by Collapsinator to correct both sequencing errors and frequency errors arising from PCR heterogeneity. CDR3Translator translated TCRs and extracted CDR3s from the conserved cysteine to the FGXG phenylalanine, flagging non-productive sequences. Gini, Shannon entropy and inverse Simpson indices were calculated on repertoires that had been subsampled to equal numbers of UMI-defined TCRs. Within the linear range, a power law was fitted to clonotype abundance distributions using maximum likelihood. On one naive CD8 sample, the pipeline and MIGEC gave similar UMI counts, unique TCR numbers and clonal distributions. Repertoires were searched for approximately 7,000 CMV-associated CDR3 sequences compiled from VDJdb and a published dataset. TCRdb ran its own pipeline on the public reads, namely fastp trimming at Q25 and MiXCR clone calling, and kept in-frame beta chains. Rows with one shared CDR3 protein collapse into an entry with the most common genes and DNA. These V and J calls derive from TCRdb rather than the authors' analysis. Within this sample are about 18,000 distinct CDR3 sequences, with roughly 10% of them counted one time only. The ten largest clones represent more than 20% of the sample.

The V and J segments used are TRBV7-9 and TRBJ1-1; there is no confident call for the D gene. The sequence was collected from a human donor in good health. The source material was central memory CD8+ T cells from blood. This specimen's cell subset or site label, per the study, means: central memory, CD45RA- CD27+. The DNA is as follows: TGTGCCAGCAGCTCCGTTCTCCGAGGGCACACTGAAGCTTTCTTT. It codes for CASSSVLRGHTEAFF.